The 7 T cell receptor beta chains below were found in one sample sequenced in a study of shared clonotypes between healthy human individuals. Clones were read by immunoSEQ multiplex PCR, and TCRdb kept only the in-frame ones, dropping some. The sample shows a few hundred thousand clones, more than 75% of them seen only once. Sample: memory CD8+ T cells sorted from blood. Described subset: CD45RO+ cells pooled with CCR7-negative TemRA cells. The receptors derive from a man between 18 and 35 years old in good health.

This chain links TRBV7-8 with TRBJ2-5; 8 nucleotides agree with TRBD1. V was clipped by 1 base and J by 4 bases; unmatched bases: 2. The CDR3 length is 14 residues. Germline loops: CDR1 SGHVS, CDR2 FQNEAQ. The CDR3 DNA reads TGTGCCAGCAGCTTAGGCGACAGGGGAGAGACCCAGTACTTC. This sequence encodes CASSLGDRGETQYF. Variable domain in full (rest from reference TRBV7-8 and TRBJ2-5): GAGVSQSPRYKVAKRGQDVALRCDPISGHVSLFWYQQALGQGPEFLTYFQNEAQLDKSGLPSDRFFAERPEGSVSTLKIQRTQQEDSAVYLCASSLGDRGETQYFGPGTRLLVL.

The J gene is TRBJ2-6, the V gene TRBV2; D is uncertain. This CDR3 is 14 amino acids long. Trimming took 0 bases from V and 3 from J, leaving 3 bases between them. Germline V gives CDR1 SNHLY, CDR2 FYNNEI. CDR3 in DNA: TGTGCCAGCAGTGAAGCTAATGGGGCCAACGTCCTGACTTTC. Translating gives CASSEANGANVLTF.

The chain combines TRBV7-6 with TRBJ2-1, with TRBD2 matching 9 bases. The junction had 5 bases not matched to a gene; V was cut back by 5 bases and J by 3 bases. Germline CDR1 is SGHVS and CDR2 is FNYEAQ. There are 15 residues in the CDR3. The CDR3 spells CASSPIAGDYNEQFF. The CDR3 DNA reads TGTGCCAGCAGCCCGATAGCGGGGGACTACAATGAGCAGTTCTTC.

This chain links TRBV4-3 with TRBJ2-7; no reliable D call. Germline V gene data show CDR1 as LGHNA and CDR2 as YSLEER. Deletions cut 0 bases from V and 3 bases from J, with 6 bases between. The CDR3 contains 13 residues. As DNA, the CDR3 is TGCGCCAGCAGCCAAGATCCTCTCTACGAGCAGTACTTC. Amino acids: CASSQDPLYEQYF.

V is TRBV13 and J is TRBJ2-1; tentatively, D is TRBD2 (6 bases). The germline gives CDR1 PRHDT, CDR2 FYEKMQ (reference sequence). Trimming took 5 bases from V and 3 from J, leaving 14 bases between them. This CDR3 is 15 amino acids long. The CDR3 here is CASSTRDLGYNEQFF. CDR3 DNA: TGTGCCAGCAGCACCCGGGACTTGGGCTACAATGAGCAGTTCTTC.

CDR3 protein: CASSFGGHEQYF. The CDR3 nucleotides are TGTGCCAGCAGTTTTGGGGGGCACGAGCAGTACTTC. The rearrangement links TRBV27 to TRBJ2-7; D possibly uses TRBD1 or TRBD2 (6 bases each). The CDR3 is 12 residues long. Germline V CDR1 and CDR2: MNHEY, SMNVEV (reference sequence). Trimming shortened V by 3 bases and J by 5 bases, and 8 bases separated the two germline ends.

J is TRBJ1-5 and V is TRBV7-9; D is perhaps TRBD1 (6 bases). CDR3 length: 17 amino acids. Trimming shortened V by 4 bases and J by 2 bases, and 18 bases separated the two germline ends. Germline V gene lookup returns CDR1 SEHNR and CDR2 FQNEAQ (reference sequence). The CDR3 bases are TGTGCCAGCAGCTCCGAACGGGGGCCTTGGGGCAATCAGCCCCAGCATTTT. Translation gives CASSSERGPWGNQPQHF.